The entry below describes one T cell receptor (beta chain). The antigen remains unidentified. TCRdb re-called the 5' RACE reads through MiXCR, storing one row per CDR3 protein. The table has about 550,000 distinct CDR3 sequences, approximately 20% seen once. The record originates from a study of identical twins. Notes on the study in general: Sequences that were beta out-of-frame showed weaker excess twin sharing. Out-of-frame alpha sequences shared by twins were enriched for low generation probability.

CDR3 length: 15 residues. J gave up 7 bases and V 3 bases, and 7 bases lay outside the gene matches. CDR1 and CDR2 from the germline V gene are PRHDT and FYEKMQ (reference sequence). This sample was also put to use in a study of yellow fever vaccine responses in identical twins. As reported in that work: Twins reportedly showed a vaccine T cell response that seemed partly convergent and partly personalized.

The chain links TRBV13 to TRBJ2-1, with TRBD2 matching 9 bases. The TCR was taken from a woman aged 18-35 years in good health. The sample was CD4+ T cells sorted from blood. The CDR3 nucleotides read TGTGCCAGCAGCTTGCGGGGGGGCCTTCGGAATGAGCAGTTCTTC. This encodes CASSLRGGLRNEQFF. Supplemented by reference TRBV13 and TRBJ2-1, the full variable domain reads AAGVIQSPRHLIKEKRETATLKCYPIPRHDTVYWYQQGPGQDPQFLISFYEKMQSDKGSIPDRFSAQQFSDYHSELNMSSLELGDSALYFCASSLRGGLRNEQFFGPGTRLTVL.